The clone carrying this T cell receptor beta chain was counted once. Its specificity is not known. Time point described: recipient sample about 28 days before transplant, after cytoreduction. Produced via immunoSEQ multiplex PCR; TCRdb's table is partial and in-frame only. The sample lists fewer than 25,000 clones; 90% were seen once. These data come from a study of T cell clonotyping in hematopoietic cell transplantation. Study-wide context: Cytoreduction preceded collection of pretransplant recipient samples.

Study-wide results and caveats: Few recipient clonotypes overlapped donors; over 97% were de novo at given depth.

Specimen: peripheral blood mononuclear cells, collected before stem cell transplant. This receptor was obtained from a man younger than 30 with biphenotypic leukemia. Some clones in this sample may be carry-over from other donors' samples.

The chain's CDR3 is CASSYSGPKYNEQFF. The CDR3 DNA follows: TGTGCCAGCAGTTACTCGGGACCGAAGTACAATGAGCAGTTCTTC. The genes are TRBV6-5 and TRBJ2-1; D possibly matches TRBD1 or TRBD2 (5 bases each). The V end lost 0 bases, the J end lost 4 bases, and 10 bases lay between the germline ends. Germline lookup yields CDR1 MNHEY and CDR2 SVGAGI. This CDR3 region has 15 residues.